The source of this T cell receptor beta chain is a study of Graves' ophthalmopathy and Graves' hyperthyroidism. Points on this clonotype: Its matching antigen is unknown. It is likely a read error, because the conserved phenylalanine at the end of the CDR3 is missing.

Amplified material comprised TCR beta CDR3 regions derived from RNA transcripts. After a first-round RT-PCR with HTBI primers, a second-round multiplex PCR was run. TCRdb independently ran MiXCR on the multiplex PCR reads; one entry per CDR3 protein. The sample has over a million distinct CDR3 sequences; 35% to 40% are singletons. Hyperthyroidism patients, all newly diagnosed, had under 2 months' duration and ages of 18 to 65. Researchers turned away patients with other autoimmune diseases, uncontrolled infections, pregnancy or lactation. The CDR3 is 13 residues long. In germline, CDR1 is SGHVS, CDR2 FQNEAQ. Unmatched junction bases numbered 3, after V lost 5 bases and J lost 4 bases. Study outcomes and limitations: The authors also found most expanded thyroid clonotypes above 0.001 frequency in blood.

What was sequenced was peripheral blood or thyroid tissue (not recorded which). The V call is TRBV7-8, the J call TRBJ1-2, with 8 bases that match TRBD1. The sequence derives from an adult man with Graves' hyperthyroidism. The CDR3 bases are TGTGCCAGCAGCGTGGGGACAGGCTATGGCTACACCCTC. Its translation is CASSVGTGYGYTL.